The source of this T cell receptor beta chain is a study of blood T cell repertoires in COVID-19. Study-wide background: Nucleic acid was either cDNA or gDNA, and it came from T cells, B-cell-depleted T cells, or PBMCs.

In the authors' workflow: Reference gene primer amplification in the assay estimated nucleated cell counts. This table comes from immunoSEQ multiplex PCR, and its TCRdb copy is limited to in-frame clones, with some not included. V and J calls and clone size come straight from that table; D and trimming were deduced from the DNA. This sample has 200,000 to 250,000 clones; 81% occur once, and the top ten carry around 7.2%. This TCR derives from a woman older than 75 with COVID-19, enrolled during active disease. Specimen: peripheral blood.

DNA for the CDR3: TGCGCCAGCAGCTTTCCGGCCAGGGACAATGAGCAGTTCTTC. This encodes CASSFPARDNEQFF. The rearrangement joins TRBV5-1 to TRBJ2-1; weak D call: TRBD1 (5 bases). V was trimmed by 2 bases and J by 5 bases, leaving 11 bases between them. The CDR3 extends over 14 amino acids. Germline-derived CDR1 and CDR2 are SGHRS and YFSETQ.